This passage covers 27 T cell receptor beta chains from one sample sequenced in a study of blood T cell repertoires in COVID-19. TCRdb's table, derived via immunoSEQ multiplex PCR, lists solely in-frame clones and lacks some. The sample has nearly 200,000 clones; about four fifths are singletons. The sequenced material came from PBMCs or T cells enriched from blood (not recorded which). These receptor sequences come from a man in his forties or fifties who had recovered from COVID-19.

V usage is TRBV10-3 and J usage is TRBJ2-3; TRBD2 matches at 8 bases. CDR1 is ENHRY, CDR2 SYGVKD, per germline. This CDR3 region has 15 residues. The trim removed 5 bases at V and 1 base at J, leaving 5 bases unmatched. CDR3 nucleotide sequence: TGTGCCATCAGTTCCGGGACTAGAGGCACAGATACGCAGTATTTT. Its protein is CAISSGTRGTDTQYF.

The chain carries TRBV2 and TRBJ2-1; TRBD2 aligns across 9 bases. The CDR3 is 13 residues long. CDR1 and CDR2 from the germline V gene are SNHLY and FYNNEI. After removal of 7 bases from V and 8 bases from J, the junction contained 6 bases not matched to a gene. CDR3 nucleotide sequence: TGTGCCAGCACCGGCGGGGGGGCATATGAGCAGTTCTTC. Encoded protein: CASTGGGAYEQFF.

A note on this clone: One junction end disagrees with the germline gene, perhaps due to a read error. The CDR3: CASSLAPGQPVSEAF. The CDR3 nucleotides are TGTGCCAGCAGCTTAGCGCCGGGACAGCCCGTCTCAGAGGCCTTC. This chain joins TRBV7-8 and TRBJ1-2; 7 nucleotides agree with TRBD1. CDR1 and CDR2 from the germline V gene are SGHVS and FQNEAQ. The CDR3 extends over 15 amino acids. Full variable domain (remainder filled in from reference TRBV7-8 and TRBJ1-2): GAGVSQSPRYKVAKRGQDVALRCDPISGHVSLFWYQQALGQGPEFLTYFQNEAQLDKSGLPSDRFFAERPEGSVSTLKIQRTQQEDSAVYLCASSLAPGQPVSEAFGSGTRLTVV.

This chain uses TRBV5-1 with TRBJ1-6; a weak D match, TRBD1 (5 bases). Deletions cut 3 bases from V and 9 bases from J, with 19 bases between. The CDR3 is 16 residues long. Germline values: CDR1 SGHRS, CDR2 YFSETQ. CDR3 nucleotides: TGCGCCAGCAGCTGGAAAACAGGACCGGAGCCTTCACCCCTCCACTTT. Amino acids: CASSWKTGPEPSPLHF. The full variable domain, with the rest looked up from reference TRBV5-1 and TRBJ1-6, is KAGVTQTPRYLIKTRGQQVTLSCSPISGHRSVSWYQQTPGQGLQFLFEYFSETQRNKGNFPGRFSGRQFSNSRSEMNVSTLELGDSALYLCASSWKTGPEPSPLHFGNGTRLTVT.

The genes are TRBV4-1 and TRBJ2-1; the match to TRBD2 covers 12 bases. The CDR3 is 16 residues long. Germline loops: CDR1 MGHRA, CDR2 YSYEKL. V was clipped by 4 bases and J by 1 base; unmatched bases: 2. DNA of the CDR3: TGCGCCAGCAGCCGACTAGCGGGGGAATCCTACAATGAGCAGTTCTTC. Translating gives CASSRLAGESYNEQFF.

The J gene is TRBJ1-3, the V gene TRBV7-9; D is unclear. There are 14 residues in the CDR3. Germline CDR1 reads SEHNR; CDR2 reads FQNEAQ (reference sequence). Trimming removed 5 bases from V and 0 bases from J, with 8 bases in between. In DNA form, the CDR3 reads TGTGCCAGCAGCCTTAGTACCTCTGGAAACACCATATATTTT. Translated, it gives CASSLSTSGNTIYF.

The V and J genes are TRBV14 and TRBJ1-4; D is possibly TRBD1 (5 bases). V was trimmed by 2 bases and J by 1 base, leaving 8 bases between them. In germline, CDR1 is SGHDN, CDR2 FVKESK. The CDR3 is made up of 15 amino acids. CDR3 nucleotides: TGTGCCAGCAGCCAACTGGGGGGAACTAATGAAAAACTGTTTTTT. It translates to CASSQLGGTNEKLFF.

This rearrangement joins TRBV3-1 (or the pseudogene TRBV3-2) to TRBJ1-4; 8 bases are shared with TRBD1. The V segment lost 3 bases and the J segment 6 bases; nucleotides outside the gene matches: 6. The length of the CDR3 is 15 residues. Germline-derived CDR1 and CDR2 are LGHDT and YNNKEL (reference sequence). CDR3 region: CASSHRQGKDEKLFF. Here the CDR3 DNA reads TGTGCCAGCAGCCACCGACAGGGGAAAGATGAAAAACTGTTTTTT.

V and J are TRBV3-1 (or the pseudogene TRBV3-2) and TRBJ1-3; 8 nucleotides align to TRBD1. Losses at the gene ends were 3 bases for V and 3 bases for J; bases not matched to a gene: 10. The CDR3 totals 17 residues. Germline CDR1 LGHDT, CDR2 YNNKEL (reference sequence). CDR3 in amino acids: CASSHRVRGRLGNTIYF. CDR3 nucleotide sequence: TGTGCCAGCAGCCACCGAGTCAGGGGGCGGCTTGGAAACACCATATATTTT.

The chain is built from TRBV6-6 and TRBJ1-2, with unresolved D. V was shortened by 7 bases and J by 8 bases, with 14 bases between the two germline ends. Germline V gene data show CDR1 as MNHNY and CDR2 as SVGAGI (reference sequence). CDR3 length: 12 residues. The CDR3 is CASTARVGGYTF. The CDR3 region has the DNA TGTGCCAGCACCGCGCGGGTCGGAGGCTACACCTTC.

V usage is TRBV10-3 and J usage is TRBJ1-3, with D possibly matching TRBD1 (5 bases). CDR1 is ENHRY and CDR2 is SYGVKD in the germline V gene. The CDR3 has 16 residues. The V gene lost 3 bases and the J gene lost 0 bases, with 12 bases spanning the gap. The CDR3 nucleotides read TGTGCCATCAGTGAAGAACAGGTTGACTCTGGAAACACCATATATTTT. Translating gives CAISEEQVDSGNTIYF.

V is TRBV4-3 and J is TRBJ1-2, with a possible D match to TRBD1 (6 bases). The CDR3 length is 14 residues. V was cut by 0 bases and J by 5 bases, with 10 bases left in between. Per the germline V gene, CDR1 is LGHNA and CDR2 is YSLEER. Here the CDR3 reads CASSQERGKYGYTF. The CDR3 nucleotides are TGCGCCAGCAGCCAAGAGAGGGGGAAGTATGGCTACACCTTC.

Points on this clone: The same CDR3 is also encoded by other DNA sequences in this sample. The CDR3 protein is CASSSGQGGYGYTF. In DNA form, the CDR3 reads TGTGCCAGCAGTTCCGGACAGGGGGGTTATGGCTACACCTTC. This rearrangement joins TRBV28 to TRBJ1-2, with TRBD1 identical over 10 bases. V shed 4 bases, J shed 5 bases, and the junction held 4 bases outside the gene matches. The CDR3 covers 14 residues. Germline V gene sequence: CDR1 MDHEN, CDR2 SYDVKM.

The J gene is TRBJ2-1, the V gene TRBV9, with a possible D match to TRBD1 (6 bases). Per the germline V gene, CDR1 is SGDLS and CDR2 is YYNGEE. V lost 4 bases and J lost 6, with 14 bases in between. CDR3 size: 14 residues. The CDR3 DNA is TGTGCCAGCAGCACCTCCGCAGGGGCCAATGAGCAGTTCTTC. Translating it yields CASSTSAGANEQFF.

This clone appeared a single time. This chain uses TRBV27 with TRBJ1-4; 7 positions agree with TRBD1. V trimming: 5 bases; J trimming: 8 bases; junction bases outside the gene matches: 11. This CDR3 contains 15 residues. Germline CDR1 is MNHEY and CDR2 is SMNVEV (reference sequence). The CDR3 reads CASSPSGDSLEKLFF. In DNA form, the CDR3 reads TGTGCCAGCAGTCCTTCCGGGGACAGCCTCGAAAAACTGTTTTTT.

This chain joins TRBV5-8 and TRBJ1-1; 7 positions agree with TRBD1. Losses at the gene ends were 4 bases for V and 5 bases for J; bases not matched to a gene: 8. This CDR3 is built from 14 residues. Germline V gene data show CDR1 as SGHTS and CDR2 as YDEGEE. The CDR3 is CASSLRGLGTEAFF. The CDR3 nucleotides read TGTGCCAGCAGCCTGAGGGGGCTGGGTACTGAAGCTTTCTTT.

V usage is TRBV10-3 and J usage is TRBJ1-2, with 8 bases matching TRBD1. The V gene's germline CDR1 is ENHRY and CDR2 SYGVKD. The CDR3 runs 14 residues. The junction had 10 bases not matched to a gene; V was cut back by 5 bases and J by 8 bases. The CDR3 reads CAISQGASARGYTF. Written as DNA, the CDR3 is TGTGCCATCAGTCAGGGGGCGAGCGCGCGGGGCTACACCTTC.

The chain employs TRBV11-2 and TRBJ1-3; D call uncertain. The CDR3 covers 17 residues. Per germline, CDR1 SGHAT and CDR2 FQNNGV. Trimming removed 1 base at V and 1 base at J, with 14 bases between. CDR3 amino acids: CASSLVEGYGSGNTIYF. The CDR3 nucleotides are TGTGCCAGCAGCTTAGTAGAGGGTTACGGGTCTGGAAACACCATATATTTT.

This clone was seen just once. The chain uses TRBV28 and TRBJ1-1, with a weak D call TRBD1 (6 bases). Trimming left V 2 bases short and J 0 bases short, with 22 bases between. CDR1 and CDR2 (germline): MDHEN, SYDVKM. The CDR3 is 19 residues long. The CDR3 DNA is TGTGCCAGCAGTTTAGGGCTGGGGTACGGGGGGCTACTGAACACTGAAGCTTTCTTT. This encodes CASSLGLGYGGLLNTEAFF.

The chain uses TRBV5-1 and TRBJ2-6; no clear D. This CDR3 has 18 residues. Per the germline V gene, CDR1 is SGHRS and CDR2 is YFSETQ. V lost 0 bases, J lost 1 base, and 14 bases lay in between. Here the CDR3 reads CASSLGRTQTSGANVLTF. The DNA for the CDR3 is TGCGCCAGCAGCTTGGGTCGAACACAGACGTCTGGGGCCAACGTCCTGACTTTC. Supplemented by reference TRBV5-1 and TRBJ2-6, the full variable domain reads KAGVTQTPRYLIKTRGQQVTLSCSPISGHRSVSWYQQTPGQGLQFLFEYFSETQRNKGNFPGRFSGRQFSNSRSEMNVSTLELGDSALYLCASSLGRTQTSGANVLTFGAGSRLTVL.

This clone was detected only a few times. This sequence joins TRBV3-1 (or the pseudogene TRBV3-2) and TRBJ1-2, with a tentative D call TRBD1 (6 bases). Germline values: CDR1 LGHDT, CDR2 YNNKEL (reference sequence). The CDR3 consists of 14 residues. Trimming shortened V by 4 bases and J by 4 bases, and 13 bases separated the two germline ends. Here the CDR3 reads CASSPEQGSYGYTF. In DNA form, the CDR3 reads TGTGCCAGCAGCCCGGAACAGGGCTCCTATGGCTACACCTTC.

CDR3 region: CASSDKIGTGGFHYEQYF. CDR3 in DNA: TGTGCCAGCAGTGATAAGATCGGGACAGGGGGTTTCCACTACGAGCAGTACTTC. V usage is TRBV28 and J usage is TRBJ2-7; 11 nucleotides align to TRBD1. The CDR3 consists of 18 residues. V lost 5 bases to trimming and J lost 3 bases; unmatched junction nucleotides: 15. The germline V gene has CDR1 MDHEN and CDR2 SYDVKM.

The V gene is TRBV19, the J gene TRBJ2-7, with TRBD1 identical over 9 bases. Looked up from germline, CDR1 is LNHDA and CDR2 is SQIVND (reference sequence). V dropped 3 bases and J dropped 6; count of bases not matched to a gene: 6. This CDR3 contains 14 residues. The CDR3 reads CASSMGQGNGEQYF. The CDR3 nucleotides are TGTGCCAGTAGTATGGGACAGGGTAATGGCGAGCAGTACTTC.

V gene TRBV27 combines with J gene TRBJ1-6; possibly TRBD1 for D (6 bases). The CDR3 loop spans 15 amino acids. With 3 bases removed from V and 5 bases from J, the gap between germline ends came to 11 bases. CDR1 MNHEY and CDR2 SMNVEV come from the germline V gene (reference sequence). For the CDR3, the DNA is TGTGCCAGCAGTTTGCGGACAGTAAATAATTCACCCCTCCACTTT. It translates to CASSLRTVNNSPLHF.

The chain couples TRBV7-2 to TRBJ2-1; 8 bases match TRBD1. Trimming at V came to 2 bases and at J to 1 base, leaving 1 base not matched to a gene. This CDR3 region has 15 residues. CDR1 is SGHTA, CDR2 FQGNSA, per germline. CDR3 DNA: TGTGCCAGCAGCTTACGACAGGGGTCCTACAATGAGCAGTTCTTC. It is translated as CASSLRQGSYNEQFF.

The CDR3 sequence is CASSYGYLSGPLHF. The CDR3 coding sequence is TGTGCCAGCAGTTACGGGTACCTAAGCGGACCCCTCCACTTT. The V gene is TRBV6-5, the J gene TRBJ1-6; D uncertain. There are 14 residues in the CDR3. The V end lost 2 bases, the J end lost 12 bases, and 14 bases lay between the germline ends. Germline V gene data show CDR1 as MNHEY and CDR2 as SVGAGI.

The J gene is TRBJ1-1, the V gene TRBV12-3 or TRBV12-4; D call uncertain. With 8 bases removed from V and 0 bases from J, the gap between germline ends came to 10 bases. This CDR3 has 13 residues. CDR3 amino acids: CASVKSMNTEAFF. CDR3 nucleotides: TGTGCCAGCGTAAAGAGTATGAACACTGAAGCTTTCTTT.